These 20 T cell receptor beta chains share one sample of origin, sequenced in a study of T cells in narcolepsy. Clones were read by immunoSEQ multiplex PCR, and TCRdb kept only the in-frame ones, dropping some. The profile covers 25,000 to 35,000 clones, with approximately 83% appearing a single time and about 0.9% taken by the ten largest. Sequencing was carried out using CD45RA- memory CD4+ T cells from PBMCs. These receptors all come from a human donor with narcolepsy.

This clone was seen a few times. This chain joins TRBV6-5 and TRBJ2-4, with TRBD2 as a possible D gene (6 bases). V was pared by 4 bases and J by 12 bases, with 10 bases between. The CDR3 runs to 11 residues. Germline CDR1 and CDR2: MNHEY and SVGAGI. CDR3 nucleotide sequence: TGTGCCAGCAGTTCGCGGGACCCTCAGTACTTC. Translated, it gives CASSSRDPQYF.

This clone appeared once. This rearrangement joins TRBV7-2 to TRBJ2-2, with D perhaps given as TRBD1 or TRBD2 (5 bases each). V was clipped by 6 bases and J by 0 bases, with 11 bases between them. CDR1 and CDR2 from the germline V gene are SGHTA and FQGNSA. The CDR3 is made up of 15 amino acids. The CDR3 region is CASRTGRTNTGELFF. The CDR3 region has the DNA TGTGCCAGCAGAACGGGACGAACGAACACCGGGGAGCTGTTTTTT.

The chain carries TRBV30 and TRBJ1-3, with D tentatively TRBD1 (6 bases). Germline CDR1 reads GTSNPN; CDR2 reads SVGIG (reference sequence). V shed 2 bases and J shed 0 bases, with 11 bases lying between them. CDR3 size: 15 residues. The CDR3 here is CAWSPKTGSGNTIYF. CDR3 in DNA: TGTGCCTGGAGTCCGAAGACAGGCTCTGGAAACACCATATATTTT.

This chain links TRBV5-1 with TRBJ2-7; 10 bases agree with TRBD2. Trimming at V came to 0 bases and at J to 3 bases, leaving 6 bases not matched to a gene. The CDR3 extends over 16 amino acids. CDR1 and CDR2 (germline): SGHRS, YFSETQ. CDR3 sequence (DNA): TGCGCCAGCAGCTTGGCTACGGGACTAGCGCGCTACGAGCAGTACTTC. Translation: CASSLATGLARYEQYF.

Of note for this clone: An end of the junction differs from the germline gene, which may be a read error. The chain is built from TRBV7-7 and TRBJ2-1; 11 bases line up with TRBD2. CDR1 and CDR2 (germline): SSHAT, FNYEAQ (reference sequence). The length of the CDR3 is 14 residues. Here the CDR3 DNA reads TGTGCTAGCAGCTCGGGACTAGCGGACAATGAGCAGTTCTTC. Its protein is CASSSGLADNEQFF. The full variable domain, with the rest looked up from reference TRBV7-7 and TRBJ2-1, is GAGVSQSPRYKVTKRGQDVTLRCDPISSHATLYWYQQALGQGPEFLTYFNYEAQPDKSGLPSDRFSAERPEGSISTLTIQRTEQRDSAMYRCASSSGLADNEQFFGPGTRLTVL.

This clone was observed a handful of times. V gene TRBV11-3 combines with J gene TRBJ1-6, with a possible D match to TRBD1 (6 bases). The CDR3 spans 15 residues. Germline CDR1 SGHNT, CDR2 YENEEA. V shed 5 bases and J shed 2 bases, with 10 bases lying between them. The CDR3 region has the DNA TGTGCCAGCAGCCAAGGGGGAACCTATAATTCACCCCTCCACTTT. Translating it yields CASSQGGTYNSPLHF. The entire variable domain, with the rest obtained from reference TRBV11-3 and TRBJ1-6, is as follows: EAGVVQSPRYKIIEKKQPVAFWCNPISGHNTLYWYLQNLGQGPELLIRYENEEAVDDSQLPKDRFSAERLKGVDSTLKIQPAELGDSAVYLCASSQGGTYNSPLHFGNGTRLTVT.

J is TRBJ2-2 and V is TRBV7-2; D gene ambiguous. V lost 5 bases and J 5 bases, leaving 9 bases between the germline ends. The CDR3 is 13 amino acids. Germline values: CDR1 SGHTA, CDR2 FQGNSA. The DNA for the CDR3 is TGTGCCAGCAGCCTCCCCCAAACCGGGGAGCTGTTTTTT. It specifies CASSLPQTGELFF.

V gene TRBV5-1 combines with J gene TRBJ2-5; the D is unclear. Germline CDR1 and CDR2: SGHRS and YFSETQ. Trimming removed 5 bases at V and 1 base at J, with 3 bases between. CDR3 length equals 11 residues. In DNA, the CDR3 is TGCGCCAGCAGTTTCCAAGAGACCCAGTACTTC. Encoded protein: CASSFQETQYF.

The CDR3 reads CASSQDPPGPEQYF. In nucleotides, the CDR3 is TGTGCCAGCAGCCAAGACCCCCCCGGTCCCGAGCAGTACTTC. J is TRBJ2-7 and V is TRBV14; D is uncertain. V was cut by 0 bases and J by 6 bases, with 12 bases left in between. This CDR3 has 14 amino acids. Germline CDR1 reads SGHDN; CDR2 reads FVKESK.

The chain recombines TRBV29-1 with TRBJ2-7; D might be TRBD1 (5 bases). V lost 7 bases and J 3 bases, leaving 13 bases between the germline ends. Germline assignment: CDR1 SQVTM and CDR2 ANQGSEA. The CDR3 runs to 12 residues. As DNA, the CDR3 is TGCAGCGCTCGGCAGGGTAACTACGAGCAGTACTTC. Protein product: CSARQGNYEQYF.

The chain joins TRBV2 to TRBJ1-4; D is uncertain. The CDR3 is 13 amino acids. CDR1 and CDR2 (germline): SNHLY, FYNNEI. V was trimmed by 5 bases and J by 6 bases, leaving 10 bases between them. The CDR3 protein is CASSRSSDEKLFF. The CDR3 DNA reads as TGTGCCAGCAGTCGGTCATCGGATGAAAAACTGTTTTTT. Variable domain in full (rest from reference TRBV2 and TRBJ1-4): EPEVTQTPSHQVTQMGQEVILRCVPISNHLYFYWYRQILGQKVEFLVSFYNNEISEKSEIFDDQFSVERPDGSNFTLKIRSTKLEDSAMYFCASSRSSDEKLFFGSGTQLSVL.

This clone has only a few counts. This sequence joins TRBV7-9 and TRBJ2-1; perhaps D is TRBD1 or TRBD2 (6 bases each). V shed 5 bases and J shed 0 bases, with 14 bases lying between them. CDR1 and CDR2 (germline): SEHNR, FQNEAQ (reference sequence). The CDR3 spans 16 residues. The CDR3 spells CASSPLGGSSYNEQFF. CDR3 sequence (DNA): TGTGCCAGCAGCCCCCTAGGGGGGAGCTCCTACAATGAGCAGTTCTTC. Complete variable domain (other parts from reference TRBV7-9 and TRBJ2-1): DTGVSQNPRHKITKRGQNVTFRCDPISEHNRLYWYRQTLGQGPEFLTYFQNEAQLEKSRLLSDRFSAERPKGSFSTLEIQRTEQGDSAMYLCASSPLGGSSYNEQFFGPGTRLTVL.

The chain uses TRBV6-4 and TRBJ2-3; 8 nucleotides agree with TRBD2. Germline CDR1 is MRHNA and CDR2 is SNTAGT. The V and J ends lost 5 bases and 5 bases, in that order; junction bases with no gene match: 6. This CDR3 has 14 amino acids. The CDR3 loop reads CASSPSGGVDTQYF. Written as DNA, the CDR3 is TGTGCCAGCAGTCCCAGCGGGGGAGTAGATACGCAGTATTTT.

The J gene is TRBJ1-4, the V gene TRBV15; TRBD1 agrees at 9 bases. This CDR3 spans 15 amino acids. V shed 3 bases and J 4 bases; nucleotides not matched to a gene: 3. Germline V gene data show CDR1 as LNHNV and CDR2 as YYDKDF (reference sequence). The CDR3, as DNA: TGTGCCACCAGCAGCAGACAGGGGGTTAATGAAAAACTGTTTTTT. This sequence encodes CATSSRQGVNEKLFF.

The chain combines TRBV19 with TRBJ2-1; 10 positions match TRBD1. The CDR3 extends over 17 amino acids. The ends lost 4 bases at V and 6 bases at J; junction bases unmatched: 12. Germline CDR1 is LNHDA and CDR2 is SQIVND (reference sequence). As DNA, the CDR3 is TGTGCCAGTAGTAGGGAGCCCGGGTGGACAGGGGGCAATGAGCAGTTCTTC. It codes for CASSREPGWTGGNEQFF.

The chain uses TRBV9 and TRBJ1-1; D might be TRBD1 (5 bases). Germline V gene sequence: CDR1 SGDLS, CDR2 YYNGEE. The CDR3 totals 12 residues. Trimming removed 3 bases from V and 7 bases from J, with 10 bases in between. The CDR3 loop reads CASSAFGGEAFF. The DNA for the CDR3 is TGTGCCAGCAGCGCTTTTGGGGGTGAAGCTTTCTTT.

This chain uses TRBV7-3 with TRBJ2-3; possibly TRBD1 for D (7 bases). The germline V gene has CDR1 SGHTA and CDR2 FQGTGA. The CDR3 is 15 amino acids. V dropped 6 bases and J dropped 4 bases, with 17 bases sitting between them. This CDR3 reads CASSSTQGGPDTQYF. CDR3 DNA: TGTGCCAGCAGTTCAACTCAGGGGGGCCCAGATACGCAGTATTTT.

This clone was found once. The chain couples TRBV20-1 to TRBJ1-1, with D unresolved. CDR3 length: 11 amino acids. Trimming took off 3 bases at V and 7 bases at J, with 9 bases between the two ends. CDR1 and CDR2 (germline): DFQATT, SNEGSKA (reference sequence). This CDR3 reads CSASGRSEAFF. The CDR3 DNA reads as TGCAGTGCTAGTGGGCGCAGTGAAGCTTTCTTT.

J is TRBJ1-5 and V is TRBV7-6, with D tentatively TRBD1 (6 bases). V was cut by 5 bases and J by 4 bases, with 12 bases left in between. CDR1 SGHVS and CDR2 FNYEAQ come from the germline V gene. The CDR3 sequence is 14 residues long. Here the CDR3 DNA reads TGTGCCAGCAGCCCTGGGGGCGCAAATCAGCCCCAGCATTTT. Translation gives CASSPGGANQPQHF.

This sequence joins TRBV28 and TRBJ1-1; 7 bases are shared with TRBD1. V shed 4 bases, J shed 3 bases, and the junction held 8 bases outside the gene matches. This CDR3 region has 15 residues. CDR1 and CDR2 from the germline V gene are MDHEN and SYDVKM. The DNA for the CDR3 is TGTGCCAGCAGTTCAACCGGGACAGCGTACACTGAAGCTTTCTTT. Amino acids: CASSSTGTAYTEAFF.